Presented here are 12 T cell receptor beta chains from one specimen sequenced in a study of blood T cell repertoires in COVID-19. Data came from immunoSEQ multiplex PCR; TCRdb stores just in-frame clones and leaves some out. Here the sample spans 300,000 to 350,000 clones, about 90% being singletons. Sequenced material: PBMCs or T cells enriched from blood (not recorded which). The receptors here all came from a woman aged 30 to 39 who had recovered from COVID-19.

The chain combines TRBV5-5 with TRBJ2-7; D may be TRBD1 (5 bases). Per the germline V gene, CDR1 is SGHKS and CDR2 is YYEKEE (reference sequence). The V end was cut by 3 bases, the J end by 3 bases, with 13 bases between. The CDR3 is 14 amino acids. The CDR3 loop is CASSYDRVVYEQYF. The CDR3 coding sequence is TGTGCCAGCAGCTACGACAGAGTCGTCTACGAGCAGTACTTC.

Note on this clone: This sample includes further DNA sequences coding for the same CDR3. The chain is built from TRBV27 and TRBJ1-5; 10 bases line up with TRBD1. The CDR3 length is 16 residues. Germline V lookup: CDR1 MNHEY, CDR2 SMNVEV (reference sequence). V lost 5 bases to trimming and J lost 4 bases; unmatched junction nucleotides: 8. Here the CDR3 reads CASSPRDRGSNQPQHF. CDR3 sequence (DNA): TGTGCCAGCAGTCCCCGGGACAGGGGCTCAAATCAGCCCCAGCATTTT.

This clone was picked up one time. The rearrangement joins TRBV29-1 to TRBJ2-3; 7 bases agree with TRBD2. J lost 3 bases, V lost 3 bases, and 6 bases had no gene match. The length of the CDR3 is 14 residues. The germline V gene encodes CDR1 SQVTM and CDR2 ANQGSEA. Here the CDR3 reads CSVEHGEGTDTQYF. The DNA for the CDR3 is TGCAGCGTTGAGCATGGGGAGGGAACAGATACGCAGTATTTT.

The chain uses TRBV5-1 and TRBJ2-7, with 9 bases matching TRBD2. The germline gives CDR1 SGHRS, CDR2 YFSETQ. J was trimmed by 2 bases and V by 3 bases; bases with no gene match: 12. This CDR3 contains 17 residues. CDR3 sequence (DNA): TGCGCCAGCAGCTCCGGACTAGCGTCTAGTCCCCCCTACGAGCAGTACTTC. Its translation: CASSSGLASSPPYEQYF.

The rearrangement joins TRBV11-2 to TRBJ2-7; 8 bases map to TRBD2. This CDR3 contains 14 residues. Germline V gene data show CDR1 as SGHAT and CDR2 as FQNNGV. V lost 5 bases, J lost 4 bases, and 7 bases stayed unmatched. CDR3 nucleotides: TGTGCCAGCAGCCCCTCTAGCGGGCCTTACGAGCAGTACTTC. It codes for CASSPSSGPYEQYF. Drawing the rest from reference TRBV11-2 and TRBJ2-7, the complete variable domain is EAGVAQSPRYKIIEKRQSVAFWCNPISGHATLYWYQQILGQGPKLLIQFQNNGVVDDSQLPKDRFSAERLKGVDSTLKIQPAKLEDSAVYLCASSPSSGPYEQYFGPGTRLTVT.

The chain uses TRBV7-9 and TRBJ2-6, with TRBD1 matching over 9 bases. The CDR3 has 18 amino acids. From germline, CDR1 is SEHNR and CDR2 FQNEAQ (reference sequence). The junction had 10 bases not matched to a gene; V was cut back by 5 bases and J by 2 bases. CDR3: CASSLRDRDLTGANVLTF. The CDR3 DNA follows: TGTGCCAGCAGCCTCCGGGACAGGGACCTAACTGGGGCCAACGTCCTGACTTTC.

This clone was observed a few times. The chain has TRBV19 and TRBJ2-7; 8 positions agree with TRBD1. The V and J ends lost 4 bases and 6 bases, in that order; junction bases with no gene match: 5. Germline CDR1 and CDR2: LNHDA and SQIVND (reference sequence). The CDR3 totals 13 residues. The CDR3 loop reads CASSNGQGGEQYF. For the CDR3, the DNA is TGTGCCAGTAGTAATGGACAGGGCGGCGAGCAGTACTTC.

The CDR3 coding sequence is TGTGCCAGCAGTTTAGAGGGGACTGAAGCTTTCTTT. Its protein product is CASSLEGTEAFF. The chain recombines TRBV12-3 or TRBV12-4 with TRBJ1-1; a weak D match, TRBD1 (5 bases). V lost 1 base and J lost 5, with 5 bases in between. The CDR3 spans 12 residues.

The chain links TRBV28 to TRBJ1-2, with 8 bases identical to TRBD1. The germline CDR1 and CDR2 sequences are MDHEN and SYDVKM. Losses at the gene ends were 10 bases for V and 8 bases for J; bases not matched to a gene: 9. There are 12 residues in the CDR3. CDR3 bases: TGTGCCATTCTCCAGGGGGCGCTCGGCTACACCTTC. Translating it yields CAILQGALGYTF.

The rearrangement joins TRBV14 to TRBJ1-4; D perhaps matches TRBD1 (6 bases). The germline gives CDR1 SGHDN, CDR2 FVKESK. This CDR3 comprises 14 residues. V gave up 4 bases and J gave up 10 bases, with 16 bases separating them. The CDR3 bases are TGTGCCAGCAGCCCATCGACAGGTATCGGAAAACTGTTTTTT. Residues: CASSPSTGIGKLFF.

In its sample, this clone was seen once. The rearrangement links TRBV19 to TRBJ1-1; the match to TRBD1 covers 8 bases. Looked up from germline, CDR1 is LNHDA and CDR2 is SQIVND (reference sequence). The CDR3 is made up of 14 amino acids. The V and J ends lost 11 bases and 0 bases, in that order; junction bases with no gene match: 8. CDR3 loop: CAEGAGGLNTEAFF. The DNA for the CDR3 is TGTGCCGAGGGGGCAGGGGGCTTGAACACTGAAGCTTTCTTT. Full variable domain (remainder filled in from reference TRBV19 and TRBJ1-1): DGGITQSPKYLFRKEGQNVTLSCEQNLNHDAMYWYRQDPGQGLRLIYYSQIVNDFQKGDIAEGYSVSREKKESFPLTVTSAQKNPTAFYLCAEGAGGLNTEAFFGQGTRLTVV.

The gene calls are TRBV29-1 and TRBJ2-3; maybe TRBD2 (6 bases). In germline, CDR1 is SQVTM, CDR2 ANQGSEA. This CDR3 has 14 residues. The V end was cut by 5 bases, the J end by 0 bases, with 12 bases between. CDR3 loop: CSVRSGFSTDTQYF. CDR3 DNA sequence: TGCAGCGTTCGAAGCGGGTTTAGCACAGATACGCAGTATTTT.